The rows below give T cell receptor beta chains drawn from one sample of a study of Graves' ophthalmopathy and Graves' hyperthyroidism. From the multiplex PCR reads, TCRdb called clonotypes with MiXCR, one entry per CDR3 protein. Of over 500,000 distinct CDR3 sequences in the sample, 20% to 25% are singletons; the top ten hold more than 5.5%. Sequenced material: peripheral blood. The receptors come from a young woman with stable Graves' hyperthyroidism. Some clones in this sample may be carry-over from other donors' samples. Both conserved end residues are part of each CDR3.

TRBJ1-1 TRBV6-4 14 CASRNGQENTEAFF
TRBJ1-5 TRBV15 15 CATSRDRQNLRPQHF
TRBJ2-2 TRBV5-5 14 CASSVTGRSGELFF
TRBJ2-5 TRBV20-1 13 CSATNYLQETQYF
TRBJ1-1 TRBV12-3/TRBV12-4 13 CASSNTGNTEAFF
TRBJ2-7 TRBV20-1 19 CSARITGTSGGSFPYEQYF
TRBJ1-5 TRBV6-1 10 CASRTGPQHF
TRBJ1-5 TRBV6-5 18 CASRPNGQGARGNQPQHF
TRBJ2-7 TRBV11-1 17 CASSLVGGGKISYEQYF
TRBJ2-7 TRBV12-3/TRBV12-4 14 CASSLEGPLYEQYF
TRBJ1-1 TRBV14 13 CASSQHLGTEAFF
TRBJ1-2 TRBV2 13 CASSHGGYYGYTF
TRBJ2-7 TRBV18 14 CASSPTGTTYEQYF
TRBJ1-6 TRBV6-5 18 CASSYQLQGRLGNSPLHF
TRBJ2-7 TRBV12-3/TRBV12-4 13 CASSKDRGNEQYF
TRBJ2-5 TRBV12-3/TRBV12-4 14 CASSLIGGQETQYF
TRBJ2-5 TRBV20-1 12 CSAPTGRETQYF
TRBJ2-7 TRBV12-3/TRBV12-4 12 CASRTLTYEQYF
TRBJ1-6 TRBV6-1 14 CASSDTVHNSPLHF
TRBJ2-7 TRBV27 15 CASSQGWTGSNEQYF